This TCR beta chain is from a study of OX40 agonist ivuxolimab in advanced cancers. This table comes from immunoSEQ multiplex PCR, and its TCRdb copy is limited to in-frame clones, with some not included. In the table there are 45,000 to 50,000 clones, approximately 90% of which are singletons. Germline loops: CDR1 MNHEY, CDR2 SMNVEV (reference sequence). CDR3 size: 12 residues. Trimming removed 0 bases from V and 6 bases from J, with 6 bases in between. This specimen was CD4+ or CD8+ T cells sorted from blood, taken in a trial of the OX40 agonist ivuxolimab. This rearrangement joins TRBV27 to TRBJ2-7; no reliable D call. This receptor was taken from an adult with an advanced solid tumor such as melanoma, head and neck, liver or kidney cancer. CDR3 DNA sequence: TGTGCCAGCAGTTTATCGGGGTCCGAGCAGTACTTC. This codes for CASSLSGSEQYF.